This TCR beta chain derives from a study of control samples from healthy donors and cancer patients. This clone appeared once. The data were produced by immunoSEQ multiplex PCR, yet TCRdb's version contains in-frame clones alone and is incomplete. The sample lists about 53,000 clones; around 87% were seen once. Germline CDR1 SEHNR, CDR2 FQNEAQ (reference sequence). V lost 6 bases to trimming and J lost 4 bases, with 18 bases between them. CDR3 size: 15 residues. The J gene is TRBJ1-2, the V gene TRBV7-9; D is perhaps TRBD1 (5 bases). Material for sequencing was PBMCs. The sequence was collected from a man in his 60s with head and neck cancer. This CDR3 is CASRYGEGAGYGYTF. The CDR3 DNA reads as TGTGCCAGCAGATACGGAGAAGGGGCCGGCTATGGCTACACCTTC.